This entry features one T cell receptor (beta chain) sequence. Its antigen remains unidentified. The germline V gene has CDR1 SGHRS and CDR2 YFSETQ. Between the trimmed V and J ends, which lost 7 bases and 9 bases, there was a span of 11 bases. This CDR3 has 12 amino acids. The entry originates in a study of shared clonotypes between healthy human individuals. The repertoire was sequenced with immunoSEQ multiplex PCR; TCRdb's copy has only in-frame clones and lacks some. The table lists roughly 2 million clones, 85% to 95% of them singletons, with roughly 0.13% in the top ten. General observations from the study: A handful of donors held approximately 5% of naive CD4 clonotypes in common. Relative to memory subsets, naive subsets generally showed larger estimated richness. Generation probabilities of non-shared clonotypes were lower (relative to those shared by all four donors).

Sequenced material: naive CD4+ T cells sorted from blood. Sample subset: CD45RA+ positively selected. The TCR originated in a man between 18 and 35 years old in good health. The chain couples TRBV5-1 to TRBJ1-6; possible D gene TRBD1, 6 bases. CDR3: CASSDSSSPLHF. CDR3 DNA: TGCGCCAGCTCGGACAGTTCTTCACCCCTCCACTTT.